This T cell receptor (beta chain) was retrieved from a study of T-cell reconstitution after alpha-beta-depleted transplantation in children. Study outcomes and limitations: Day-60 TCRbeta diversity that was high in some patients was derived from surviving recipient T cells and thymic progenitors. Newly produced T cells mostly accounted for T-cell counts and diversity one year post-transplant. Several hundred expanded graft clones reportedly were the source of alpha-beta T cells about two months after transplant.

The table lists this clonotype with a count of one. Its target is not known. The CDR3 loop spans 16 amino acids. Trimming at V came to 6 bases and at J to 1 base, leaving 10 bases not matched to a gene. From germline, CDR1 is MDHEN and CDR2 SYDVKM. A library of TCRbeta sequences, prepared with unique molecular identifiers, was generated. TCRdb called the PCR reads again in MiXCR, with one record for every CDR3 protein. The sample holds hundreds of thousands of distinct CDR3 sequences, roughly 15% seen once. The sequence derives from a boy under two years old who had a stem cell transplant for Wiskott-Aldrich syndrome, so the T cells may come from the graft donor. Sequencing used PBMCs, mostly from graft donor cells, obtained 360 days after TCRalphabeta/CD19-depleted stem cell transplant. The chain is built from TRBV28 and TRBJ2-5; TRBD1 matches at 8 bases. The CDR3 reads CASSHGTGKGQETQYF. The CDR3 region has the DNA TGTGCCAGCAGCCACGGGACAGGCAAAGGCCAAGAGACCCAGTACTTC.